The sequence of this T cell receptor (beta chain) was determined in a study of regulatory T cells in long-lasting Graves disease. Looking at the study overall: Persistent Graves' disease required over 5 years of antithyroid drugs and positive TSH receptor antibodies. Study-level points and caveats: Gene preferences differed: TRBV28, TRBJ1-2, TRBJ2-5 in persistent cases.

As for time point: persistent/refractory GD, antithyroid drugs over 5 years with positive TRAb. The authors made the TCR library using RNA they extracted from PBMCs. EDTA tubes collected approximately 10 milliliters of peripheral blood. iRepertoire HTBI primers and Arm-PCR of CDR3 regions built TCR beta libraries. One entry per CDR3 protein, called by TCRdb with MiXCR from the multiplex PCR reads. The sample lists 600,000 to 800,000 distinct CDR3 sequences; approximately 31% were seen once. The sample holds one count of this clonotype. Its antigen is not known. This CDR3 is built from 15 residues. V lost 0 bases, J lost 3 bases, and 11 bases lay in between. CDR1 MNHEY and CDR2 SVGEGT come from the germline V gene.

The chain carries TRBV6-2 or TRBV6-3 and TRBJ1-1, with D perhaps matching TRBD1 (6 bases). The specimen was peripheral blood mononuclear cells (PBMCs), collected when the disease was refractory, from a patient treated with antithyroid drugs. The TCR sequence derives from a female donor with Graves disease. Here the CDR3 DNA reads TGTGCCAGCAGTTACTCGGGCAACAGGGACACTGAAGCTTTCTTT. It encodes CASSYSGNRDTEAFF.